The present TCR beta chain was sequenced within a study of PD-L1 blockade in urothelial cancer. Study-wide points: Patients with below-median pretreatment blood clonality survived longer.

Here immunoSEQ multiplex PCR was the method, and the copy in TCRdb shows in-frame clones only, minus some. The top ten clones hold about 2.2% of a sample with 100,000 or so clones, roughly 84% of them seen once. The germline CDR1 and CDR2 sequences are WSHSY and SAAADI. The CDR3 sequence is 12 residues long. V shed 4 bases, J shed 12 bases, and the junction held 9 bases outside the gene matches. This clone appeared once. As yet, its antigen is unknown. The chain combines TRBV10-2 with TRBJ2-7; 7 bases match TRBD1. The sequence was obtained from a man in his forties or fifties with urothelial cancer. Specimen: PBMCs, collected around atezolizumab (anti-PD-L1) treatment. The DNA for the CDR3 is TGCGCCAGCAGTGGATACCGGGACAGAGTGTACTTC. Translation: CASSGYRDRVYF.